In its sample, the clone carrying this TCR beta chain was seen a few times. The antigen is not known. The sample comes from a study of T cells in Graves' hyperthyroidism and ophthalmopathy. Study-level results: Most thyroid clonotypes expanded above 0.001 were also detected in blood.

This CDR3 is 14 amino acids long. Germline CDR1 and CDR2: SGDLS and YYNGEE. The V end lost 4 bases, the J end lost 1 base, and 8 bases lay between the germline ends. The source material, RNA transcripts, was used to amplify TCR beta CDR3 regions. A set of HTBI primers served as the primers for a first-round RT-PCR of the TCR CDR3. TCRdb re-analysed the multiplex PCR reads in MiXCR, keeping a single row per CDR3 protein. The sample includes under 650,000 distinct CDR3 sequences, about 16% seen only once; the top ten take 3.5% to 4%. Sequencing used blood. The J gene is TRBJ2-2, the V gene TRBV9, with D tentatively TRBD2 (5 bases). This clonotype was sampled from a woman aged 30 to 39 with Graves' hyperthyroidism. CDR3 DNA sequence: TGTGCCAGCAGCCGAAGCGGGAACACCGGGGAGCTGTTTTTT. The encoded protein is CASSRSGNTGELFF.